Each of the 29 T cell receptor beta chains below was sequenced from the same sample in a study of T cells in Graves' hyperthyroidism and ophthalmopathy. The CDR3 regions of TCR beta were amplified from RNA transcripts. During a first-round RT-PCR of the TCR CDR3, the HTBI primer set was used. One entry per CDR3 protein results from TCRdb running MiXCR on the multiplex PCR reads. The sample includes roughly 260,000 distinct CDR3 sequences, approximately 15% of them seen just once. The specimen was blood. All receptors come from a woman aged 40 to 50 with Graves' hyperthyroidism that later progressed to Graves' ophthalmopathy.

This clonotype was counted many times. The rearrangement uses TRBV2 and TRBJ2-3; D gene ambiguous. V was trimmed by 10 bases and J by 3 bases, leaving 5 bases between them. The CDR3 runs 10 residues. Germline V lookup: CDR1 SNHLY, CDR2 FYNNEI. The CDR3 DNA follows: TGTGCCACCTATACAGATACGCAGTATTTT. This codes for CATYTDTQYF. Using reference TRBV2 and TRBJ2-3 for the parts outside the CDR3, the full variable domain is EPEVTQTPSHQVTQMGQEVILRCVPISNHLYFYWYRQILGQKVEFLVSFYNNEISEKSEIFDDQFSVERPDGSNFTLKIRSTKLEDSAMYFCATYTDTQYFGPGTRLTVL.

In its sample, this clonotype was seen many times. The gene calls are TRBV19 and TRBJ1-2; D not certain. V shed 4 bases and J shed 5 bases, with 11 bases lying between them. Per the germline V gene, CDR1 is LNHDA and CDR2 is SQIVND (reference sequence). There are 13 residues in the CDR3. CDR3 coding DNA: TGTGCCAGTAGTACCCTTTTACGGTATGGCTACACCTTC. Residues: CASSTLLRYGYTF.

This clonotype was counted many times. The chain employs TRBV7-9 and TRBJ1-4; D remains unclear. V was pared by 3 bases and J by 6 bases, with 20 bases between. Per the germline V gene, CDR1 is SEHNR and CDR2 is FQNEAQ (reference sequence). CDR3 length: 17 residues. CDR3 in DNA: TGTGCCAGCAGCTTCACGTCGCAGAGGGAAGGAGATGAAAAACTGTTTTTT. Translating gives CASSFTSQREGDEKLFF.

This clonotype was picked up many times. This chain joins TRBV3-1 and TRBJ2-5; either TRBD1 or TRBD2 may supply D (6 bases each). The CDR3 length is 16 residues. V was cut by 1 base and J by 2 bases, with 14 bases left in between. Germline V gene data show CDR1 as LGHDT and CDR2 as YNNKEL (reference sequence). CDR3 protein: CASSQGAPGAQETQYF. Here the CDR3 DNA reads TGTGCCAGCAGCCAAGGGGCGCCGGGGGCACAAGAGACCCAGTACTTC.

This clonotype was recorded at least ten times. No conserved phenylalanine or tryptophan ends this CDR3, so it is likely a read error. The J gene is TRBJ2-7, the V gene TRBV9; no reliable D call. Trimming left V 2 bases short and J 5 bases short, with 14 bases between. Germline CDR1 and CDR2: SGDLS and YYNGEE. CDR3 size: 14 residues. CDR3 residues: CASSVSTGLDEQYL. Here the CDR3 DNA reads TGTGCCAGCAGCGTTTCGACTGGTCTGGACGAGCAGTACCTC.

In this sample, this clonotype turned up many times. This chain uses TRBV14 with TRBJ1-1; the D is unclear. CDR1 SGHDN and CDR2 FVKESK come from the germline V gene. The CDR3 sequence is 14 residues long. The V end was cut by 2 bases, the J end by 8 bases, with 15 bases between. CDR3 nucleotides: TGTGCCAGCAGCCAACCGGGGAAAGTATTAGAAGCTTTCTTT. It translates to CASSQPGKVLEAFF.

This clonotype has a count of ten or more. CDR3 region: CASSQDVVIMNTEAFF. The CDR3 coding sequence is TGTGCCAGCAGCCAAGATGTGGTCATCATGAACACTGAAGCTTTCTTT. The V gene is TRBV3-1, the J gene TRBJ1-1; D uncertain. Trimming took off 0 bases at V and 0 bases at J, with 11 bases between the two ends. Looked up from germline, CDR1 is LGHDT and CDR2 is YNNKEL (reference sequence). The CDR3 sequence is 16 residues long.

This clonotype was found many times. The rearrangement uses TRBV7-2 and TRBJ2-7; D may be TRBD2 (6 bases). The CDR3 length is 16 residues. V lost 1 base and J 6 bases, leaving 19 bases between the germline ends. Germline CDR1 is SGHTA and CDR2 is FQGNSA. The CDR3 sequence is CASSLEATSTTPEQYF. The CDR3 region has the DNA TGTGCCAGCAGCTTAGAGGCGACTAGTACCACCCCCGAGCAGTACTTC.

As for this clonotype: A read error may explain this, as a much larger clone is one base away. In nucleotides, the CDR3 is TGTGTCAGCAGCGTAGAAAGATTGAGGGGGTCCGGGGAGCTGTTTTTT. Translated: CVSSVERLRGSGELFF. The J gene is TRBJ2-2, the V gene TRBV9; D is possibly TRBD1 (6 bases). The germline V gene has CDR1 SGDLS and CDR2 YYNGEE. CDR3 length equals 16 residues.

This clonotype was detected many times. CDR3 coding DNA: TGTGCCAGCAGTTGGGGTCAGAACACCGGGGAGCTGTTTTTT. Translation gives CASSWGQNTGELFF. V usage is TRBV27 and J usage is TRBJ2-2, with unresolved D. This CDR3 has 14 amino acids. CDR1 and CDR2 from the germline V gene are MNHEY and SMNVEV (reference sequence). The V end was cut by 4 bases, the J end by 1 base, with 7 bases between.

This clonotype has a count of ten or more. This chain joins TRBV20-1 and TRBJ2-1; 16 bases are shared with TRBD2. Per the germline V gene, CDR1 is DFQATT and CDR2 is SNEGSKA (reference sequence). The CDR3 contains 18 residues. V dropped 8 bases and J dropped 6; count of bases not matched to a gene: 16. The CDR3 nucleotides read TGCAGTTCCCCGGGGGGACTAGCGGGAGGGTTTTTTGGCAATGAGCAGTTCTTC. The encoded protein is CSSPGGLAGGFFGNEQFF.

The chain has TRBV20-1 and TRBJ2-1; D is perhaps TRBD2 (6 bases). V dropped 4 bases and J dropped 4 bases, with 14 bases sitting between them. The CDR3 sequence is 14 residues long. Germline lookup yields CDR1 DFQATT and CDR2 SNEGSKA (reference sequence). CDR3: CSATRLDAYNEQFF. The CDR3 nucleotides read TGCAGTGCTACACGACTAGACGCTTACAATGAGCAGTTCTTC.

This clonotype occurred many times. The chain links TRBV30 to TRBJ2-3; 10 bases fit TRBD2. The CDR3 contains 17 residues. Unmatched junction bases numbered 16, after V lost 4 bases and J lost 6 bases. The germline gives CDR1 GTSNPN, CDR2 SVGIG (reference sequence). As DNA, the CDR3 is TGTGCCTGGACCCCAGTCGGTCTAGCGGGAGCGGAGGATACGCAGTATTTT. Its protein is CAWTPVGLAGAEDTQYF.

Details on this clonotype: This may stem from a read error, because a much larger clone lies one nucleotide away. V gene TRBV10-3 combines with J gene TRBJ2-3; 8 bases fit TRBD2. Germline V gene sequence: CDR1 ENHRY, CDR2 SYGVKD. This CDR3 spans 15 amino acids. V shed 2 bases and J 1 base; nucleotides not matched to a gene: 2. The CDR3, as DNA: TGTGCCATCAGTGAGGCGGGACTAGGCACAGATACGCAGTATTTT. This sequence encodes CAISEAGLGTDTQYF.

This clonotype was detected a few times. In DNA, the CDR3 is TGTGCCTGGAGTGTTACAGCGGACGAGCAGTACTTC. Its protein is CAWSVTADEQYF. This rearrangement joins TRBV30 to TRBJ2-7; tentative D call: TRBD2 (5 bases). Germline V gene sequence: CDR1 GTSNPN, CDR2 SVGIG (reference sequence). The CDR3 runs to 12 residues. V lost 0 bases and J 5 bases, leaving 8 bases between the germline ends.

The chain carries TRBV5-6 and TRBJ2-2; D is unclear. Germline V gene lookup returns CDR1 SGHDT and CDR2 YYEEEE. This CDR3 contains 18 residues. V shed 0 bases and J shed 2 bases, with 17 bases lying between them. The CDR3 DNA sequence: TGTGCCAGCAGCTTGGCAGGTGAAGTACAGATTAACACCGGGGAGCTGTTTTTT. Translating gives CASSLAGEVQINTGELFF.

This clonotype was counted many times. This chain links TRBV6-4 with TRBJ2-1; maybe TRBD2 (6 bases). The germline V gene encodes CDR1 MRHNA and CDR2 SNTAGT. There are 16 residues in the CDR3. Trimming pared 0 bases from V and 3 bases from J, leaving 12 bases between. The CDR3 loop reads CASSDSGRGDYNEQFF. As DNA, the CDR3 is TGTGCCAGCAGTGACTCGGGGCGGGGAGACTACAATGAGCAGTTCTTC.

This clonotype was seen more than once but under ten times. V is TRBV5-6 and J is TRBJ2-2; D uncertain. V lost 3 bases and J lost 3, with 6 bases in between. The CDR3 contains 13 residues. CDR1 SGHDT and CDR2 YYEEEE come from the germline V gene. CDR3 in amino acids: CASSSQDTGELFF. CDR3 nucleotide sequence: TGTGCCAGCAGCTCACAAGACACCGGGGAGCTGTTTTTT.

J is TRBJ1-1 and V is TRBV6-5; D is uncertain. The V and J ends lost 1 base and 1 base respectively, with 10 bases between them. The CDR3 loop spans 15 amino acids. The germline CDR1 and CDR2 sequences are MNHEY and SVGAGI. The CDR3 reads CASSYYPGENTEAFF. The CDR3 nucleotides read TGTGCCAGCAGTTACTACCCCGGGGAGAACACTGAAGCTTTCTTT.

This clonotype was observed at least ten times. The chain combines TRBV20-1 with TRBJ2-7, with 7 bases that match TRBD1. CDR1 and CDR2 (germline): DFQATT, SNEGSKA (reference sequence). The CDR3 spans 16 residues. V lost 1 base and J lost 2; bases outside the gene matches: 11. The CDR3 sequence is CSARVPGGITPYEQYF. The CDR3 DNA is TGCAGTGCTAGAGTTCCAGGGGGAATCACCCCCTACGAGCAGTACTTC.

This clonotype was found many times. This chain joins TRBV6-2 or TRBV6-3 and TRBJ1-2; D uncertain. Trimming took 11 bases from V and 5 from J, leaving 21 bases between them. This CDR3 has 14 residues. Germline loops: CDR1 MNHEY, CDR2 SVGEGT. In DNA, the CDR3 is TGTGCCTCCCAGGAACCCACCACATCATATGGCTACACCTTC. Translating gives CASQEPTTSYGYTF.

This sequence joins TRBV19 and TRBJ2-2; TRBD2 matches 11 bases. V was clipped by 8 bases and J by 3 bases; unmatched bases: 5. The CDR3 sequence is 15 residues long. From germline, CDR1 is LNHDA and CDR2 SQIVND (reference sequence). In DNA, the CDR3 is TGTGCCAGTGCACTAGCGGGAGCCCACACCGGGGAGCTGTTTTTT. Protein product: CASALAGAHTGELFF.

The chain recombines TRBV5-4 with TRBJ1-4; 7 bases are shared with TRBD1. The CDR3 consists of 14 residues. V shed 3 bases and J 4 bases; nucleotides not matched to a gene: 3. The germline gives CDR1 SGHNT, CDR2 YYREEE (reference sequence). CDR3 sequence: CASSWDRLNEKLFF. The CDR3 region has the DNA TGTGCCAGCAGCTGGGACAGACTTAATGAAAAACTGTTTTTT.

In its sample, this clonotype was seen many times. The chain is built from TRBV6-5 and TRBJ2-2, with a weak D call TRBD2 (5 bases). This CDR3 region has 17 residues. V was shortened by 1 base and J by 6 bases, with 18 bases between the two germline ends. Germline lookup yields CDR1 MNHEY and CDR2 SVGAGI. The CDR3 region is CASSYLRAGPLPGELFF. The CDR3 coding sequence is TGTGCCAGCAGTTACTTGCGGGCAGGTCCCCTCCCCGGGGAGCTGTTTTTT.

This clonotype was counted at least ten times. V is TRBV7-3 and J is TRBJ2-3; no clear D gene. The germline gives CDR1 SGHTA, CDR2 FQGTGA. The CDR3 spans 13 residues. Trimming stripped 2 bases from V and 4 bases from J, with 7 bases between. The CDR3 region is CASSLARSDTQYF. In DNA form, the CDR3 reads TGTGCCAGCAGCTTAGCCAGGTCAGATACGCAGTATTTT.

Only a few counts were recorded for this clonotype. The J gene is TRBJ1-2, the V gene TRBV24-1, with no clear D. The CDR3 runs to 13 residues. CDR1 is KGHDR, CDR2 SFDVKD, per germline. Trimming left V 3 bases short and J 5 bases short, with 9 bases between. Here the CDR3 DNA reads TGTGCCACCAGTGATGAAGTCGCTTATGGCTACACCTTC. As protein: CATSDEVAYGYTF.

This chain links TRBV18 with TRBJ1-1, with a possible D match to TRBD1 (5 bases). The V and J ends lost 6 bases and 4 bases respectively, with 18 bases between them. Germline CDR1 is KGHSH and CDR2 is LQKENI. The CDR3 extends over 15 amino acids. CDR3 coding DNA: TGTGCCAGCTCCCCTTTATCGGGGGGTGGCACTGAAGCTTTCTTT. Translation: CASSPLSGGGTEAFF. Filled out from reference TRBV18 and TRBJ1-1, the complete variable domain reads NAGVMQNPRHLVRRRGQEARLRCSPMKGHSHVYWYRQLPEEGLKFMVYLQKENIIDESGMPKERFSAEFPKEGPSILRIQQVVRGDSAAYFCASSPLSGGGTEAFFGQGTRLTVV.

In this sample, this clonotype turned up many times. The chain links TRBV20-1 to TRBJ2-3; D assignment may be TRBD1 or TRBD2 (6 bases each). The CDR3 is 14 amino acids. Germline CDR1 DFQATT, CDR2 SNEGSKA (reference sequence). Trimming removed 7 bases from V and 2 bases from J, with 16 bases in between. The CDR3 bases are TGCAGTGTTCCTTGGGGGGCCTTCACAGATACGCAGTATTTT. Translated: CSVPWGAFTDTQYF.

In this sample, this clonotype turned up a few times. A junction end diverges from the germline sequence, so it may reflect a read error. The CDR3 DNA is TGTGCCAGCAGTCCCCCCGGGGGTCCCTACGAGCAGTGCTTC. The encoded protein is CASSPPGGPYEQCF. This chain connects TRBV28 to TRBJ2-7; D may be TRBD2 (6 bases). This CDR3 has 14 amino acids. Per germline, CDR1 MDHEN and CDR2 SYDVKM.